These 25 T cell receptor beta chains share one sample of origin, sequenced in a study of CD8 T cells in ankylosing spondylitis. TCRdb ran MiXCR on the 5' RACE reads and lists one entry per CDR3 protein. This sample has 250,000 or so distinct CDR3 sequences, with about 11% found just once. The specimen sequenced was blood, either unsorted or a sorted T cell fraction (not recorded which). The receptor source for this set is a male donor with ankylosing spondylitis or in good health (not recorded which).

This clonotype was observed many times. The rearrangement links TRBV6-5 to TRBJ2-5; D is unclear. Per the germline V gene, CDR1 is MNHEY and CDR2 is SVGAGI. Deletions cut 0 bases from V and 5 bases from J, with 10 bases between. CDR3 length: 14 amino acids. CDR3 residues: CASSYSVSQETQYF. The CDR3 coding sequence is TGTGCCAGCAGTTACTCTGTAAGCCAGGAGACCCAGTACTTC.

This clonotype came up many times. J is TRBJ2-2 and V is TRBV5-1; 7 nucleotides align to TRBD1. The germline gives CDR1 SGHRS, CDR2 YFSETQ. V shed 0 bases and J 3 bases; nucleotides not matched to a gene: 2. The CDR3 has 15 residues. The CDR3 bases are TGCGCCAGCAGCTTGGGACAGGGCTACACCGGGGAGCTGTTTTTT. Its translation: CASSLGQGYTGELFF.

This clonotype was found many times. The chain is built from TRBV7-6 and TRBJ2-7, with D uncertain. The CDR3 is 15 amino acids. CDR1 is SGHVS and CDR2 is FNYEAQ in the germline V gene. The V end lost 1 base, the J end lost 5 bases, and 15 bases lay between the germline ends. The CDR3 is CASSLGTDPVDEQYF. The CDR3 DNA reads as TGTGCCAGCAGCTTAGGGACGGACCCTGTGGACGAGCAGTACTTC.

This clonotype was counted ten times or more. CDR3 DNA sequence: TGTGCCAGCAGTCCCTTAGGCACAGATACGCAGTATTTT. It is translated as CASSPLGTDTQYF. The chain is built from TRBV6-1 and TRBJ2-3; D is undetermined. CDR1 is MNHNS and CDR2 is SASEGT in the germline V gene. With 5 bases removed from V and 1 base from J, the gap between germline ends came to 7 bases. The CDR3 length is 13 residues.

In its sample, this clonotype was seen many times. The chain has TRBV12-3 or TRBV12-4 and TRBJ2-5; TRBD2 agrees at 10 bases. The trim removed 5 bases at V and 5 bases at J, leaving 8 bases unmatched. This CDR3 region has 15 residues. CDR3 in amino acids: CASSTPGLAIETQYF. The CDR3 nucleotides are TGTGCCAGCAGTACTCCGGGACTAGCGATTGAGACCCAGTACTTC.

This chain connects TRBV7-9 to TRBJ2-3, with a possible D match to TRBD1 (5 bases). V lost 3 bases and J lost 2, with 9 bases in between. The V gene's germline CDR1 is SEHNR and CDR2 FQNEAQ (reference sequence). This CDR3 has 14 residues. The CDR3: CASSFRANTDTQYF. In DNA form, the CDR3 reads TGTGCCAGCAGCTTCAGGGCGAACACAGATACGCAGTATTTT.

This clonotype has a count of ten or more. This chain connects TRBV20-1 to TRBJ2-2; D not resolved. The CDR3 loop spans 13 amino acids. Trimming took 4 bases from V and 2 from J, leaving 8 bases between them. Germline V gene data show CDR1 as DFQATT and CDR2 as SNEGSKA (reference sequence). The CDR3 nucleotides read TGCAGTGCTACGGGCCCAAACACCGGGGAGCTGTTTTTT. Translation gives CSATGPNTGELFF.

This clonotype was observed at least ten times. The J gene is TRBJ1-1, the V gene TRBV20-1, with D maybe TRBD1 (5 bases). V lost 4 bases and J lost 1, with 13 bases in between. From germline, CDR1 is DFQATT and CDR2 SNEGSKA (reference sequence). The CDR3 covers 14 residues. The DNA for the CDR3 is TGCAGTGCTACCCCTCCAGGGCGGAACACTGAAGCTTTCTTT. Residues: CSATPPGRNTEAFF.

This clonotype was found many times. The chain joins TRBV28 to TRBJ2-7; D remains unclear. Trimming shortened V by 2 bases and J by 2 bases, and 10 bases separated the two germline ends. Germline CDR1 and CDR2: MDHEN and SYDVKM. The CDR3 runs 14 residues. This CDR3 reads CASSLEALPYEQYF. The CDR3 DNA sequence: TGTGCCAGCAGTTTAGAGGCCCTACCCTACGAGCAGTACTTC.

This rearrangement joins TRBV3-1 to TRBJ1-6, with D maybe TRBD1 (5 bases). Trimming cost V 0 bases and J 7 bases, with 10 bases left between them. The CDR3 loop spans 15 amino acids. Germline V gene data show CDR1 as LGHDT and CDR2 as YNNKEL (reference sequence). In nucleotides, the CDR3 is TGTGCCAGCAGCCAAGATAGGCAGGGAAATTCACCCCTCCACTTT. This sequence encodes CASSQDRQGNSPLHF.

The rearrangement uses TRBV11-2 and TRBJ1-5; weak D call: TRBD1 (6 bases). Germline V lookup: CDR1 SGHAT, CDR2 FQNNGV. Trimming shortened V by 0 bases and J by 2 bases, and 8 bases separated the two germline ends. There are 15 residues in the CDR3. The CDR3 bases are TGTGCCAGCAGCTTAGACAGGGGTGGCAATCAGCCCCAGCATTTT. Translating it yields CASSLDRGGNQPQHF.

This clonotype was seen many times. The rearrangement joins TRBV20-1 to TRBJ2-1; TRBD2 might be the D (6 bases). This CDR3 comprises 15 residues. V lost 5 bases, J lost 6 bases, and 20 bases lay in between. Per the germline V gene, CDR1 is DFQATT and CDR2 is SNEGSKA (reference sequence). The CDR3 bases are TGCAGTGCTTTTTCCGGGACTTCCGGCCCCAATGAGCAGTTCTTC. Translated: CSAFSGTSGPNEQFF.

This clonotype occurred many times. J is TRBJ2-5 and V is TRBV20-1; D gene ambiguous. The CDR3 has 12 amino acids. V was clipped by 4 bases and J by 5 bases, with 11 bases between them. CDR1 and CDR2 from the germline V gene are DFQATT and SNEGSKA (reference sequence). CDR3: CSAIPTQETQYF. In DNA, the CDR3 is TGCAGTGCTATACCCACGCAGGAGACCCAGTACTTC.

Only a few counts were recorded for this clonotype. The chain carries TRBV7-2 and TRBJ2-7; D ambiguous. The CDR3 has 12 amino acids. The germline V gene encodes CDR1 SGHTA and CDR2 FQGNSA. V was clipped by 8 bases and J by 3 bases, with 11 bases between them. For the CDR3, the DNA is TGTGCCAGCGGCACTGTGGTCTACGAGCAGTACTTC. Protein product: CASGTVVYEQYF. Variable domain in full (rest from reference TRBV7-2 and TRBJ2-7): GAGVSQSPSNKVTEKGKDVELRCDPISGHTALYWYRQSLGQGLEFLIYFQGNSAPDKSGLPSDRFSAERTGGSVSTLTIQRTQQEDSAVYLCASGTVVYEQYFGPGTRLTVT.

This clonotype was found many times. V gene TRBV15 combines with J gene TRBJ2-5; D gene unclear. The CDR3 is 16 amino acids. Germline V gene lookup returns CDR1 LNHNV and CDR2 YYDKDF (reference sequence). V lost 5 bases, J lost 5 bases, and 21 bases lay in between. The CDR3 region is CATSHRFSGRRETQYF. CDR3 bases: TGTGCCACCAGCCACCGATTCAGTGGCCGGCGTGAGACCCAGTACTTC.

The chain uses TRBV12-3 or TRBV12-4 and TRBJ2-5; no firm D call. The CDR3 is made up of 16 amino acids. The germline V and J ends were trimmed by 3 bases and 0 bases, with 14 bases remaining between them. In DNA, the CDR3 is TGTGCCAGCAGTTTTAGAGGTCCTCAGGACCAAGAGACCCAGTACTTC. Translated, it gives CASSFRGPQDQETQYF.

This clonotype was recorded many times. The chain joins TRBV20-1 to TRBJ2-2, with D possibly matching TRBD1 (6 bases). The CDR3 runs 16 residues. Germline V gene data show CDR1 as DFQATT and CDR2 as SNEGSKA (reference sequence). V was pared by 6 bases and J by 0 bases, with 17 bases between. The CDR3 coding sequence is TGCAGTGCGGTTGCTATGGACAGCACGAACACCGGGGAGCTGTTTTTT. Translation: CSAVAMDSTNTGELFF.

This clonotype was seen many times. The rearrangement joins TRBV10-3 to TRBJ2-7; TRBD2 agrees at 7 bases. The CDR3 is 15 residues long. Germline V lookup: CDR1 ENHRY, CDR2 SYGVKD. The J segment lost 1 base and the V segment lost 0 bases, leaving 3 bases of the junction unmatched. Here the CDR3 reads CAISESGEGSYEQYF. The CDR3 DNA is TGTGCCATCAGTGAGTCGGGGGAGGGTTCCTACGAGCAGTACTTC.

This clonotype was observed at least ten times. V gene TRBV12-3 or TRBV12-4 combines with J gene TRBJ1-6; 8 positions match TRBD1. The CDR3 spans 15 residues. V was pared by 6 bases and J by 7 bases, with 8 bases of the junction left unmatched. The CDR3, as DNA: TGTGCCAGCAGCCTCGGACAGGGAGTAAATTCACCCCTCCACTTT. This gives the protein CASSLGQGVNSPLHF.

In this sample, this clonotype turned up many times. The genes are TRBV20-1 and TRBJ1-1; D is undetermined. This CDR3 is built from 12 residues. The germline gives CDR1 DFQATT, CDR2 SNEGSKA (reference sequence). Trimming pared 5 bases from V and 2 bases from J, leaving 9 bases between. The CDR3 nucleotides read TGCAGTGCTCCTGAACGAAACACTGAAGCTTTCTTT. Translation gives CSAPERNTEAFF.

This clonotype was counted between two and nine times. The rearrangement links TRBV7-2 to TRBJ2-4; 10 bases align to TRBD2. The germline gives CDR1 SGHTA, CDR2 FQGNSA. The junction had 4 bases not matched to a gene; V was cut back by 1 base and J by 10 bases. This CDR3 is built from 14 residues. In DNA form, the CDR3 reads TGTGCCAGCAGCTTAGGACTAGCGGGCCTTATTCAGTACTTC. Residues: CASSLGLAGLIQYF.

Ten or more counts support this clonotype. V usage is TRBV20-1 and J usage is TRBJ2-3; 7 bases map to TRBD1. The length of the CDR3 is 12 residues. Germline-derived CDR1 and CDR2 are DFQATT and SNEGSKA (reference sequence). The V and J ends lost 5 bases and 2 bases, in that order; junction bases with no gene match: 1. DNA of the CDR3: TGCAGTGCTGGGACAGACACAGATACGCAGTATTTT. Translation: CSAGTDTDTQYF.

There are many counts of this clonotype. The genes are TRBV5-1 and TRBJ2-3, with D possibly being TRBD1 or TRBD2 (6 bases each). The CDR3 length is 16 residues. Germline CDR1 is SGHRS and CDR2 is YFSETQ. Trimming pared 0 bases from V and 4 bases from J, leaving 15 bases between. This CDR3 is CASSLGGAEGSDTQYF. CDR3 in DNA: TGCGCCAGCAGCTTGGGGGGGGCCGAAGGTTCAGATACGCAGTATTTT.

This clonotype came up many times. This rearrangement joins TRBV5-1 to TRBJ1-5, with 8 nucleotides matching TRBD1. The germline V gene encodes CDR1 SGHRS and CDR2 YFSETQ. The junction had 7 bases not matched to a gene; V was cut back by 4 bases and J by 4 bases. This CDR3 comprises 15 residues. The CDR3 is CASSIGTGGNQPQHF. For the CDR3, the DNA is TGCGCCAGCAGCATAGGGACAGGCGGAAATCAGCCCCAGCATTTT.

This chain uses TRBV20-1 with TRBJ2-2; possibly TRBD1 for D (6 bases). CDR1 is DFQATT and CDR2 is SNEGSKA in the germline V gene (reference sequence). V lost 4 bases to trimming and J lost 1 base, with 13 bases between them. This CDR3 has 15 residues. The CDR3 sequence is CSATPGHLNTGELFF. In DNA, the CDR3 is TGCAGTGCTACCCCGGGACATCTGAACACCGGGGAGCTGTTTTTT.